Listed below are T cell receptor beta chains from one sample, sequenced in a study of shared clonotypes between healthy human individuals. Assay: immunoSEQ multiplex PCR; the TCRdb copy retains only in-frame clones and omits some. The sample has 550,000 to 650,000 clones; about 96% are singletons. Sequenced material: naive CD8+ T cells sorted from blood. The receptors come from a woman aged 25 to 45 in good health. Both conserved end residues are part of each CDR3. Each record gives: D gene, clone size, V gene, J gene, CDR3 DNA, CDR3 protein. D genes are given only for firm matches. The listing skips clone size in some rows; elsewhere it reads once, few, many or a size class.

.,.,TRBV28,TRBJ2-1,TGTGCCAGCAGTTTTGGACTTCCCTCCTACAATGAGCAGTTCTTC,CASSFGLPSYNEQFF
.,.,TRBV28,TRBJ1-5,TGTGCCAGCAGTCCCCTGCGGGACCTGAGTAGCAATCAGCCCCAGCATTTT,CASSPLRDLSSNQPQHF
TRBD2,.,TRBV13,TRBJ2-2,TGTGCCAGCAGCTTGGGGACTAGCTACTTCGGGGAGCTGTTTTTT,CASSLGTSYFGELFF
TRBD2,.,TRBV14,TRBJ2-7,TGTGCCAGCAGCCAAGATCATCGGATAGCGGGGGGTTCCTACGAGCAGTACTTC,CASSQDHRIAGGSYEQYF
.,.,TRBV19,TRBJ2-5,TGTGCCAGTAGTATCGGACAGTACCAGTACTTC,CASSIGQYQYF
.,.,TRBV27,TRBJ1-1,TGTGCCAGCAGTTACTACGGGTCTGAAGCTTTCTTT,CASSYYGSEAFF
.,once,TRBV14,TRBJ2-7,TGTGCCAGCAGCCCTAGGCCCGACTCCTACGAGCAGTACTTC,CASSPRPDSYEQYF
.,.,TRBV9,TRBJ2-7,TGTGCCAGCAGCGGGGACAATGAGGACGAGCAGTACTTC,CASSGDNEDEQYF
.,.,TRBV6-6,TRBJ2-7,TGTGCCAGCAGTCCGGGACTTCTCGCCTACGAGCAGTACTTC,CASSPGLLAYEQYF
.,.,TRBV5-4,TRBJ2-7,TGTGCCAGCAGCCACCGGGACACACCCTACGAGCAGTACTTC,CASSHRDTPYEQYF
.,once,TRBV15,TRBJ1-1,TGTGCCACCAGCTCCCGGACAGATAACACTGAAGCTTTCTTT,CATSSRTDNTEAFF
.,.,TRBV28,TRBJ2-3,TGTGCCAGCAGTTTTGCCAGCCCGAGCACAGATACGCAGTATTTT,CASSFASPSTDTQYF
.,.,TRBV11-2,TRBJ2-3,TGTGCCAGCAGCCCGCCTAGCACAGATACGCAGTATTTT,CASSPPSTDTQYF